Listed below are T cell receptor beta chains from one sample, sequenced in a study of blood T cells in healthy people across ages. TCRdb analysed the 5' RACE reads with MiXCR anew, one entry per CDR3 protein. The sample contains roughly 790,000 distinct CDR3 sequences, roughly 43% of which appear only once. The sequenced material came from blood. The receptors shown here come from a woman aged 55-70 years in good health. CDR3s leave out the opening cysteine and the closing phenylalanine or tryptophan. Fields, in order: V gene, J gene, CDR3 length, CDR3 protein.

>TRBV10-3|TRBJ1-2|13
AITMGQGAGYGYT
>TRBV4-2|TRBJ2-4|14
ASSPHPGTGGNIQY
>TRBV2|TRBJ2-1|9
ASMYYNEQF
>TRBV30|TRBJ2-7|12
AWRAWDRAYEQY
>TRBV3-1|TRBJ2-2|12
ASSQDPYTGEPF
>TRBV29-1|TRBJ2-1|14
SALLGGGTSYNEQF
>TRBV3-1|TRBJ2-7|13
ASSLPGQGFCEQY
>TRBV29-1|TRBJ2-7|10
SAGGLADEQY
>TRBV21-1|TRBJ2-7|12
ASSNWTSLYEQY
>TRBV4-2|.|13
ASSPDPSSYNEQY
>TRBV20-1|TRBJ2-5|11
SVGLARSNEQY
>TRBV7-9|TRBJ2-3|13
ASSFISGVADTQY
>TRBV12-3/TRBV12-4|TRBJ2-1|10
ASSSRPGEQF
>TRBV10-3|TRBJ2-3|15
AISEGAGGPGTDTQY
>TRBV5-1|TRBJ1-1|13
ASSSPTGMNTEAF
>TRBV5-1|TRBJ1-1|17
ASSLLIYDRGLKNTEAF
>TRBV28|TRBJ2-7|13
ASTSGGQSSYEQY
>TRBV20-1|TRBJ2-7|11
SASGTATYEQY
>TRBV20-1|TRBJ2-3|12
SAHTGGRTDTQY
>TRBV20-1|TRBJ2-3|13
SAMGTSGRTDTQY
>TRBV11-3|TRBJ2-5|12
ASSFRGAQETQY
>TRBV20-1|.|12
SARDRVNAYEQY
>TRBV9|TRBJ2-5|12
ASSVGSTDLTQY
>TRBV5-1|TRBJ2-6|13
ASSLGGRGANVLT
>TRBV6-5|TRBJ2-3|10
ASLSSTDTQY
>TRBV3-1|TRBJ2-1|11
ASSQADGGQRF
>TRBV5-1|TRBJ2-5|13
ASSLGGQGQETQY
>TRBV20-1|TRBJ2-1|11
SAPGGQVTEQF